Included here is one T cell receptor beta chain sequence, with context. Its specificity is unknown. Treatment defined: oral pan-JAK inhibitor, 5-10 mg twice daily. Lesional scalp punch biopsies and peripheral blood came from alopecia areata patients. Both CD4+ and CD8+ T cells were separated by sorting PBMCs. The CDR3 consists of 14 residues. The V gene lost 4 bases and the J gene lost 4 bases, with 13 bases spanning the gap. Germline CDR1 reads SGHNT; CDR2 reads YYREEE (reference sequence). This specimen comes from a study of CD8+ T cells in alopecia areata. Background on the study: Among treated patients, oral tofacitinib was administered at 5 to 10 mg twice daily.

Overall study results and limits: Tofacitinib significantly lowered scalp clonality and expanded CD8+ clones among the top 100.

RNA extraction and reverse transcription yielded cDNA as sequencing template. The method was immunoSEQ multiplex PCR; TCRdb's version includes in-frame clones alone and lacks a portion of them. Altogether about 110,000 clones are present, over 80% being singletons, with the ten largest covering about 24%. The chain recombines TRBV5-4 with TRBJ2-3; D is possibly TRBD2 (5 bases). This sequence was found in a human donor with alopecia areata. The material was CD8+ T cells sorted from blood, obtained at week 24, from a patient treated with tofacitinib. In DNA form, the CDR3 reads TGTGCCAGCAGCCTCGGTCCCGGGGCAGATACGCAGTATTTT. Translated, it gives CASSLGPGADTQYF.